This is a list of T cell receptor beta chains from one sample in a study of human thymus T cells. The method was immunoSEQ multiplex PCR; TCRdb's version includes in-frame clones alone and lacks a portion of them. The data show around 44,000 clones, 94% seen once. Source material: blood. The source of these receptors is a boy in the first two years of life with a congenital heart defect but otherwise immunologically healthy. Each CDR3 is given with its conserved first and last residue. The D gene is left open where the match is weak. The size field is filled for only some rows; it gives once, few, many or a size class.

DNA,CDR3,D,J,V,size
TGTGCCAGCAGCTTCGACACTGAAGCTTTCTTT,CASSFDTEAFF,-,TRBJ1-1,TRBV7-9,-
TGTGCCAGCAGCGCCCGAGCGGGGGGCGAGGAGACCCAGTACTTC,CASSARAGGEETQYF,TRBD2,TRBJ2-5,TRBV7-9,-
TGTGCCAGCAGTGATATAAGGGGTTACGAGCAGTACTTC,CASSDIRGYEQYF,-,TRBJ2-7,TRBV6-1,-
TGCGCCAGCAGCCAAGCAGGAAGTAGCACAGATACGCAGTATTTT,CASSQAGSSTDTQYF,-,TRBJ2-3,TRBV4-3,-
TGTGCCAGCAGCTTGGGGGGGTCCTACAATGAGCAGTTCTTC,CASSLGGSYNEQFF,TRBD2,TRBJ2-1,TRBV11-2,-
TGCGCCAGCAGCCCAAACAGGGGGCTGGCCAAAAACATTCAGTACTTC,CASSPNRGLAKNIQYF,TRBD1,TRBJ2-4,TRBV4-3,-
TGCGCCAGCAGCCAGGGGACCGGGGAGCTGTTTTTT,CASSQGTGELFF,-,TRBJ2-2,TRBV4-1,once
TGTGCCAGCAGTCTCCGGGACAACACTGAAGCTTTCTTT,CASSLRDNTEAFF,-,TRBJ1-1,TRBV2,-
TGTGCCAGTAGTATCTGGGACCCCAATCAGCCCCAGCATTTT,CASSIWDPNQPQHF,-,TRBJ1-5,TRBV19,-
TGTGCCAGCAGCCAGGGGAATAACTATGGCTACACCTTC,CASSQGNNYGYTF,-,TRBJ1-2,TRBV16,-
TGCGCCAGCAGCCAAGTGGGGACCACTGAAGCTTTCTTT,CASSQVGTTEAFF,-,TRBJ1-1,TRBV4-3,-
TGCGCCAGCAGCTTGTCTACAGGGGGCGCAGATACGCAGTATTTT,CASSLSTGGADTQYF,TRBD1,TRBJ2-3,TRBV5-1,-
TGTGCCAGCAGCTTGAATTCGAACACCGGGGAGCTGTTTTTT,CASSLNSNTGELFF,-,TRBJ2-2,TRBV5-4,-
TGTGCTAGCAGCTTACTACCGGATCGGGCTGGAAACACCATATATTTT,CASSLLPDRAGNTIYF,-,TRBJ1-3,TRBV7-7,once
TGTGCCAGCAGCTTAGGGGGGCAGGGACCCTACGAGCAGTACTTC,CASSLGGQGPYEQYF,-,TRBJ2-7,TRBV7-9,-
TGTGCCAGCAGCCAGGGACCGGATCTAAACACCGGGGAGCTGTTTTTT,CASSQGPDLNTGELFF,-,TRBJ2-2,TRBV4-2,-
TGTGCCTGGAGTCTGGGGACAGCCGGGGCCAACGTCCTGACTTTC,CAWSLGTAGANVLTF,TRBD1,TRBJ2-6,TRBV30,-
TGTGCCAGCAACCTACAGGGGACAGATACGCAGTATTTT,CASNLQGTDTQYF,TRBD1,TRBJ2-3,TRBV6-6,-
TGCGCCAGCAGCCGAGCAGGGATCCTCTACGAGCAGTACTTC,CASSRAGILYEQYF,-,TRBJ2-7,TRBV4-1,-
TGTGCCAGCAGTCACAGGGGGGACGACTATGGCTACACCTTC,CASSHRGDDYGYTF,TRBD1,TRBJ1-2,TRBV28,-
TGTGCCAGCAGTGCACTAAACACCGGGGAGCTGTTTTTT,CASSALNTGELFF,-,TRBJ2-2,TRBV6-1,once
TGTGCCAGCTCCCCGCCCCTGACGAACACTGAAGCTTTCTTT,CASSPPLTNTEAFF,-,TRBJ1-1,TRBV18,-
TGTGCCGGCACGCTCGGGTATGAGCAGTTCTTC,CAGTLGYEQFF,-,TRBJ2-1,TRBV27,-
TGTGCCAGCAGCTTGATGTTACTAGCGGGGGACCAGTACTTC,CASSLMLLAGDQYF,TRBD2,TRBJ2-4,TRBV5-6,-
TGTGCCAGTACGGGGGAGCGCGACTATGGCTACACCTTC,CASTGERDYGYTF,-,TRBJ1-2,TRBV2,-
TGTGCCAGCAGCTCCGGACAGGGGAAGATGGGGGGCTACACCTTC,CASSSGQGKMGGYTF,TRBD1,TRBJ1-2,TRBV7-2,-
TGTGCCAGTAGTATAGTGGGTGCGGGGGCCGGAGAAGCTTTCTTT,CASSIVGAGAGEAFF,-,TRBJ1-1,TRBV19,once
TGTGCCAGCAGCTTGGAAGAGACCCAGTACTTC,CASSLEETQYF,-,TRBJ2-5,TRBV5-4,-
TGTGCCAGCAGCCCAGCAGGAGCGGGGGAGCAGTTCTTC,CASSPAGAGEQFF,TRBD2,TRBJ2-1,TRBV9,once
TGTGCCAGCAGCAAGGACCGGGACAGGGACTACGAGCAGTACTTC,CASSKDRDRDYEQYF,TRBD1,TRBJ2-7,TRBV5-4,-
TGTGCCAGCAGTTACGGCACCGGGGAGCTGTTTTTT,CASSYGTGELFF,-,TRBJ2-2,TRBV6-5,-
TGTGCCAGCAGCCAGCCTCAGGGAGCTGGAAACACCATATATTTT,CASSQPQGAGNTIYF,-,TRBJ1-3,TRBV4-2,-
TGTGCCAGCAGCTTCTACGAGCAGTACTTC,CASSFYEQYF,-,TRBJ2-7,TRBV7-2,-
TGTGCCAGCAGCTCGGGGCCCAATCAGCCCCAGCATTTT,CASSSGPNQPQHF,-,TRBJ1-5,TRBV5-8,-
TGTGCCAGTAGTACAGGGGGCTATGGCTACACCTTC,CASSTGGYGYTF,TRBD1,TRBJ1-2,TRBV19,few
TGCGCCAGCAGCTTACTAGCGGGGTCGAGCGAGCAGTACTTC,CASSLLAGSSEQYF,TRBD2,TRBJ2-7,TRBV5-1,-
TGTGCCAGCAGATCGACAGGCGGCTATGGCTACACCTTC,CASRSTGGYGYTF,-,TRBJ1-2,TRBV6-5,-
TGTGCCAGCAGTGTTAGCACAGATACGCAGTATTTT,CASSVSTDTQYF,-,TRBJ2-3,TRBV6-1,-
TGTGCCAGCAGTGAAACCGGGGGGGCCTTTAATGAGCAGTTCTTC,CASSETGGAFNEQFF,TRBD2,TRBJ2-1,TRBV6-1,-
TGTGCCAGCAGCTTAGTTAGGGAGGGCACTGAAGCTTTCTTT,CASSLVREGTEAFF,-,TRBJ1-1,TRBV7-2,-
TGTGCCAGCAGCAAACGCCTGGGACAGGGGTTCACAGATACGCAGTATTTT,CASSKRLGQGFTDTQYF,-,TRBJ2-3,TRBV21-1,-
TGTGCCTGGAGTGAAGACAGGGGAGCCTACGAGCAGTACTTC,CAWSEDRGAYEQYF,TRBD1,TRBJ2-7,TRBV30,-
TGTGCCAGCAGTTACAAATTTGGAAGCTCCTACGAGCAGTACTTC,CASSYKFGSSYEQYF,-,TRBJ2-7,TRBV6-6,-
TGTGCCAGCCTTGAGACCGGTCGTTCACCCCTCCACTTT,CASLETGRSPLHF,-,TRBJ1-6,TRBV19,-
TGTGCCAGTGGATCGTCGGGTAATTCCTACAATGAGCAGTTCTTC,CASGSSGNSYNEQFF,-,TRBJ2-1,TRBV19,-
TGTGCCAGCAGCTCTAGCGGTACAGATACGCAGTATTTT,CASSSSGTDTQYF,TRBD2,TRBJ2-3,TRBV5-6,once
TGTGCCAGCACCCAGGGGGTGGAACAGCCCCAGCATTTT,CASTQGVEQPQHF,TRBD1,TRBJ1-5,TRBV7-9,-
TGCAGCGTTGACGGGACTAGCGGGGGGGCTGAATATACGCAGTATTTT,CSVDGTSGGAEYTQYF,TRBD2,TRBJ2-3,TRBV29-1,-
TGTGCCAGCAGCCCGCCGGGACGCTCCCCTGAAACGCAGTATTTT,CASSPPGRSPETQYF,-,TRBJ2-3,TRBV7-2,-
TGTGCCAGCAGTGATCTCTCGCGGGGGGGCGAGACCCAGTACTTC,CASSDLSRGGETQYF,TRBD2,TRBJ2-5,TRBV25-1,-
TGCGCCAGCAGCTTGGAGTCGGAGCAGTACTTC,CASSLESEQYF,-,TRBJ2-7,TRBV5-1,-
TGTGCCTGTCACACCGCTCAGCCCCAGCATTTT,CACHTAQPQHF,-,TRBJ1-5,TRBV30,-